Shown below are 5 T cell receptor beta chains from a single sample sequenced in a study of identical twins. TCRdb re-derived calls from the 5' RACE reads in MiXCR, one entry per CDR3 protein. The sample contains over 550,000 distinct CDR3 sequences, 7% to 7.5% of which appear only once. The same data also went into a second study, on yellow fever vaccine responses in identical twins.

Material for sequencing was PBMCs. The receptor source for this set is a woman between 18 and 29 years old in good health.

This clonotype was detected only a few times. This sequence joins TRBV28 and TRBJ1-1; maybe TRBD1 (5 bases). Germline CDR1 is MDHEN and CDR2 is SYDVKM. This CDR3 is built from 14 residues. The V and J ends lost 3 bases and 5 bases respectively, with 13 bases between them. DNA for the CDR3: TGTGCCAGCAGTTTGTGGGGGGTAGGGACTGAAGCTTTCTTT. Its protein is CASSLWGVGTEAFF.

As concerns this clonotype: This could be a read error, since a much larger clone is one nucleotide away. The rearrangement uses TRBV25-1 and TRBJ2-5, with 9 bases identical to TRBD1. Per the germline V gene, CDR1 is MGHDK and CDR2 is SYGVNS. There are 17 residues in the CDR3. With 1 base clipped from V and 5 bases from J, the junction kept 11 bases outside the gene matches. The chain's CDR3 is CASSESVRQGVGETQYF. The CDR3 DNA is TGTGCCAGCAGTGAATCAGTTAGACAGGGGGTGGGCGAGACCCAGTACTTC.

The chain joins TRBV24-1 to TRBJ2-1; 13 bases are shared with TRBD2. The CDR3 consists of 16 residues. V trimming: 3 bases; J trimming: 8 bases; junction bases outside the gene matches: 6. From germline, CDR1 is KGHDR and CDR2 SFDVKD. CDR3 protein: CATSDPRTSGSYEQFF. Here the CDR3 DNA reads TGTGCCACCAGTGATCCTAGGACTAGCGGGAGCTATGAGCAGTTCTTC.

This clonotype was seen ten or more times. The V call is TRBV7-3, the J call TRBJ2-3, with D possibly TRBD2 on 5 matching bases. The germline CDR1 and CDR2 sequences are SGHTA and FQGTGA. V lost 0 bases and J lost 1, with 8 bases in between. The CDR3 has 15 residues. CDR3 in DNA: TGTGCCAGCAGCTTAACCAGTAGCGGCACAGATACGCAGTATTTT. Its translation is CASSLTSSGTDTQYF.

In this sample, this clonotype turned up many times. CDR3 loop: CASSQDRGRGQPQHF. CDR3 sequence (DNA): TGTGCCAGCAGCCAAGATCGCGGCAGGGGCCAGCCCCAGCATTTT. The gene calls are TRBV3-1 and TRBJ1-5; tentatively, D is TRBD1 (6 bases). In germline, CDR1 is LGHDT, CDR2 YNNKEL (reference sequence). The CDR3 is 15 residues long. Trimming left V 0 bases short and J 7 bases short, with 13 bases between.